The 10 T cell receptor beta chains below were found in one sample sequenced in a study of neurological immune-mediated disorders. The time point is: longitudinal time-point 2. TCRdb passed the 5' RACE reads through MiXCR, listing each CDR3 protein once. The table shows 84,000 or so distinct CDR3 sequences, with approximately 13% occurring only once. What was sequenced was PBMCs. These receptors were collected from a female donor with HTLV-1-associated myelopathy (HAM/TSP).

The table lists this clonotype with many counts. This chain connects TRBV5-6 to TRBJ2-7; D gene uncertain. V lost 4 bases and J 3 bases, leaving 11 bases between the germline ends. The germline V gene has CDR1 SGHDT and CDR2 YYEEEE. There are 13 residues in the CDR3. CDR3 DNA: TGTGCCAGCAGCCCCGGGCCCGGCTACGAGCAGTACTTC. Translating gives CASSPGPGYEQYF.

At least ten counts were recorded for this clonotype. The chain carries TRBV29-1 and TRBJ2-5, with D unresolved. The V gene's germline CDR1 is SQVTM and CDR2 ANQGSEA. The CDR3 has 11 amino acids. V gave up 7 bases and J gave up 2 bases, with 8 bases separating them. CDR3 DNA sequence: TGCAGCGGTTTGGGGCAAGAGACCCAGTACTTC. It codes for CSGLGQETQYF. The whole variable domain, remainder taken from reference TRBV29-1 and TRBJ2-5, is SAVISQKPSRDICQRGTSLTIQCQVDSQVTMMFWYRQQPGQSLTLIATANQGSEATYESGFVIDKFPISRPNLTFSTLTVSNMSPEDSSIYLCSGLGQETQYFGPGTRLLVL.

This clonotype was recorded at least ten times. The J gene is TRBJ2-7, the V gene TRBV4-1; D unclear. Trimming removed 2 bases from V and 3 bases from J, with 2 bases in between. CDR3 length equals 11 residues. Germline CDR1 and CDR2: MGHRA and YSYEKL. The CDR3 protein is CASSQNYEQYF. The DNA of the CDR3 is TGCGCCAGCAGCCAAAACTACGAGCAGTACTTC.

There are many counts of this clonotype. V is TRBV20-1 and J is TRBJ1-5; D not resolved. Looked up from germline, CDR1 is DFQATT and CDR2 is SNEGSKA (reference sequence). This CDR3 region has 14 residues. V was trimmed by 0 bases and J by 5 bases, leaving 11 bases between them. The CDR3 spells CSARDDREYQPQHF. The CDR3 bases are TGCAGTGCTAGAGATGACCGGGAATATCAGCCCCAGCATTTT.

This clonotype was found many times. The rearrangement joins TRBV27 to TRBJ2-7; weak D call: TRBD1 (5 bases). Germline CDR1 and CDR2: MNHEY and SMNVEV (reference sequence). V was shortened by 5 bases and J by 2 bases, with 10 bases between the two germline ends. This CDR3 has 13 residues. The CDR3 protein is CASSLDSAYEQYF. CDR3 in DNA: TGTGCCAGCAGTCTCGACAGCGCCTACGAGCAGTACTTC.

This chain's CDR3 is CAISAGVRETQYF. The CDR3 coding sequence is TGTGCCATCAGTGCGGGGGTTCGGGAGACCCAGTACTTC. This chain links TRBV10-3 with TRBJ2-5; D possibly corresponds to TRBD2 (6 bases). Germline V gives CDR1 ENHRY, CDR2 SYGVKD. Trimming shortened V by 4 bases and J by 5 bases, and 11 bases separated the two germline ends. This CDR3 has 13 amino acids.

This clonotype was recorded many times. The chain carries TRBV7-9 and TRBJ1-6; 7 bases are shared with TRBD1. J lost 3 bases, V lost 6 bases, and 8 bases had no gene match. The CDR3 runs to 16 residues. Germline CDR1 and CDR2: SEHNR and FQNEAQ (reference sequence). The chain's CDR3 is CASRRGGQDYNSPLHF. The CDR3 nucleotides are TGTGCCAGCAGGCGGGGTGGACAGGACTATAATTCACCCCTCCACTTT. The whole variable domain, remainder taken from reference TRBV7-9 and TRBJ1-6, is DTGVSQNPRHKITKRGQNVTFRCDPISEHNRLYWYRQTLGQGPEFLTYFQNEAQLEKSRLLSDRFSAERPKGSFSTLEIQRTEQGDSAMYLCASRRGGQDYNSPLHFGNGTRLTVT.

The J gene is TRBJ2-2, the V gene TRBV20-1; 12 bases are shared with TRBD1. V lost 6 bases to trimming and J lost 6 bases; unmatched junction nucleotides: 5. The CDR3 has 14 amino acids. CDR1 is DFQATT and CDR2 is SNEGSKA in the germline V gene (reference sequence). The CDR3 is CSAGTGGVSGELFF. CDR3 in DNA: TGCAGTGCCGGGACAGGGGGCGTCTCCGGGGAGCTGTTTTTT.

The sample holds many counts of this clonotype. This chain uses TRBV7-8 with TRBJ2-2; no reliable D call. Germline assignment: CDR1 SGHVS and CDR2 FQNEAQ. This CDR3 comprises 13 residues. V lost 2 bases and J 7 bases, leaving 8 bases between the germline ends. The CDR3 region is CASSLSPIGELFF. The CDR3 bases are TGTGCCAGCAGCTTATCCCCCATCGGGGAGCTGTTTTTT.

Ten or more counts support this clonotype. The chain couples TRBV5-1 to TRBJ2-7; 7 nucleotides line up with TRBD1. The CDR3 is 14 amino acids. The ends lost 4 bases at V and 0 bases at J; junction bases unmatched: 4. Germline CDR1 and CDR2: SGHRS and YFSETQ. CDR3 loop: CASSGGQISYEQYF. CDR3 DNA sequence: TGCGCCAGCAGCGGGGGACAGATCTCCTACGAGCAGTACTTC.